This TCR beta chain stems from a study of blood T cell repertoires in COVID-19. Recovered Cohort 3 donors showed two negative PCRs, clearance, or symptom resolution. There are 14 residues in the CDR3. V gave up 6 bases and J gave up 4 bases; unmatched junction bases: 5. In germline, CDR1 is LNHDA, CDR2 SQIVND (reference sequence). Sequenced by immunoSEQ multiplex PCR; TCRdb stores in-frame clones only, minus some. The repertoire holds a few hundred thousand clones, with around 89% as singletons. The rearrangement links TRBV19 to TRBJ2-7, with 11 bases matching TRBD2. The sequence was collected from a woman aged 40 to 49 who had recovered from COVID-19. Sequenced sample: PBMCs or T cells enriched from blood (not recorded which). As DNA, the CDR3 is TGTGCCAGTAGCCCGGGACTAGCGGCGTACGAGCAGTACTTC. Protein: CASSPGLAAYEQYF.